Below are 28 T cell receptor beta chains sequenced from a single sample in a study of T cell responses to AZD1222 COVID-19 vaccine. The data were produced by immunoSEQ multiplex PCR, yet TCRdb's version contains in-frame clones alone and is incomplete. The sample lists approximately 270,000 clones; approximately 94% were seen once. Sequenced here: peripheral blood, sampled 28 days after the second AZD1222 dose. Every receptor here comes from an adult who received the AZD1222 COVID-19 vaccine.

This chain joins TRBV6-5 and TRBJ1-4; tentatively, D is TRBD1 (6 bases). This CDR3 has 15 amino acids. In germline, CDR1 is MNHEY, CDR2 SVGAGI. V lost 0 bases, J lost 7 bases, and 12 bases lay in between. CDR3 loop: CASSYSSRGGEKLFF. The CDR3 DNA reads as TGTGCCAGCAGTTACTCGTCCCGAGGGGGTGAAAAACTGTTTTTT.

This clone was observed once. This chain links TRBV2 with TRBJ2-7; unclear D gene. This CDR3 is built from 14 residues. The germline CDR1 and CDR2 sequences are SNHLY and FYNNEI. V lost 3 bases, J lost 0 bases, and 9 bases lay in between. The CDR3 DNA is TGTGCCAGCAGTGAGAGGACCGCCTCCTACGAGCAGTACTTC. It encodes CASSERTASYEQYF.

The CDR3 spells CASSSNYDEQFF. The CDR3 bases are TGCGCCAGCAGCTCAAATTACGATGAGCAGTTCTTC. This chain joins TRBV5-1 and TRBJ2-1; D is unresolved. Per the germline V gene, CDR1 is SGHRS and CDR2 is YFSETQ. The CDR3 spans 12 residues. V was cut by 3 bases and J by 8 bases, with 9 bases left in between. Filled out from reference TRBV5-1 and TRBJ2-1, the complete variable domain reads KAGVTQTPRYLIKTRGQQVTLSCSPISGHRSVSWYQQTPGQGLQFLFEYFSETQRNKGNFPGRFSGRQFSNSRSEMNVSTLELGDSALYLCASSSNYDEQFFGPGTRLTVL.

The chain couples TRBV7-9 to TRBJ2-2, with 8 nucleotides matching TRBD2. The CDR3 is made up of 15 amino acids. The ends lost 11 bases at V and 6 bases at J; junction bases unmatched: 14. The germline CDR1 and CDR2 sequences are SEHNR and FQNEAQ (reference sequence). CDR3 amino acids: CAPTSGGVSSGELFF. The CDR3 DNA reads TGTGCCCCCACTAGCGGCGGGGTTTCATCCGGGGAGCTGTTTTTT.

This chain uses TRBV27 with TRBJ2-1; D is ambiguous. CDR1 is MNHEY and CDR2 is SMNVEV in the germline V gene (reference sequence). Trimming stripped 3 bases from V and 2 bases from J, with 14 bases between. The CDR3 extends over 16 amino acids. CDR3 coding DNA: TGTGCCAGCAGTTTGACCCTGTTTAATCCCTACAATGAGCAGTTCTTC. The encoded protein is CASSLTLFNPYNEQFF.

The CDR3 spells CASSPGTTANYGYTF. For the CDR3, the DNA is TGTGCCAGCAGTCCCGGGACAACAGCTAACTATGGCTACACCTTC. The rearrangement uses TRBV28 and TRBJ1-2; the D gene is possibly TRBD1 (6 bases). This CDR3 has 15 residues. CDR1 and CDR2 from the germline V gene are MDHEN and SYDVKM. The V end lost 5 bases, the J end lost 0 bases, and 13 bases lay between the germline ends.

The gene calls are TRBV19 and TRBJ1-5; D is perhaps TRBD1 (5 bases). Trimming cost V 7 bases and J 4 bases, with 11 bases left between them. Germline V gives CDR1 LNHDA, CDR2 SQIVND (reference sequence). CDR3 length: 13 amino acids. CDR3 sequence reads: CASTPGLNQPQHF. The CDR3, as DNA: TGTGCCAGTACCCCAGGGTTAAATCAGCCCCAGCATTTT.

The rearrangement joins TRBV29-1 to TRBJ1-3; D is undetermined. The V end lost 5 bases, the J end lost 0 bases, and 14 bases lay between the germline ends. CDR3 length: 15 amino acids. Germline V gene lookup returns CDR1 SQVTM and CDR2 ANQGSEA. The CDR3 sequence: CSVIDFSSSGNTIYF. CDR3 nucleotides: TGCAGCGTTATAGATTTTTCGAGCTCTGGAAACACCATATATTTT.

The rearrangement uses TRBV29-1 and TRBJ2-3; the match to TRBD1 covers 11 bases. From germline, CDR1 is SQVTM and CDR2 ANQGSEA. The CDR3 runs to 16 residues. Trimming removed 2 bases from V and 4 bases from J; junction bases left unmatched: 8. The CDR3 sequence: CSVERAGTGGSDTQYF. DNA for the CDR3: TGCAGCGTTGAAAGGGCCGGGACAGGGGGATCAGATACGCAGTATTTT.

The chain's CDR3 is CATSGWGSSGELFF. The CDR3 region has the DNA TGTGCCACCAGTGGGTGGGGGTCTTCCGGGGAGCTGTTTTTT. This chain joins TRBV24-1 and TRBJ2-2, with D perhaps matching TRBD1 or TRBD2 (5 bases each). The germline CDR1 and CDR2 sequences are KGHDR and SFDVKD. The CDR3 consists of 14 residues. V was trimmed by 5 bases and J by 6 bases, leaving 12 bases between them.

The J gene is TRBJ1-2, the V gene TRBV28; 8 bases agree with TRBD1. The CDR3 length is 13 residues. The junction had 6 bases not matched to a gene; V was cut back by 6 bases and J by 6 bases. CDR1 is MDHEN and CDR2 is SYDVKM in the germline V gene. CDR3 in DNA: TGTGCCAGCAGCCCCAGGGGGCGGAATGGCTACACCTTC. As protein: CASSPRGRNGYTF.

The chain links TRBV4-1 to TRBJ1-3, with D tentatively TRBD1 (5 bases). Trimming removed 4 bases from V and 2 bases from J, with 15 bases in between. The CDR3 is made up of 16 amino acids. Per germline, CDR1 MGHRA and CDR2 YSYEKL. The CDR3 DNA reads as TGCGCCAGCAGCCGTAACTTGGGGGGTCCTGGAAACACCATATATTTT. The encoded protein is CASSRNLGGPGNTIYF.

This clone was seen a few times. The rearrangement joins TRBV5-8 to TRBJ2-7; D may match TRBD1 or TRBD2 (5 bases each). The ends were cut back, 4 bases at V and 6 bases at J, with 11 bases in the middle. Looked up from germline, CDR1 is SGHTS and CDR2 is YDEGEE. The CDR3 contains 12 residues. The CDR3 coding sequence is TGTGCCAGCAGCAGGGACCCCTCCGAGCAGTACTTC. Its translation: CASSRDPSEQYF.

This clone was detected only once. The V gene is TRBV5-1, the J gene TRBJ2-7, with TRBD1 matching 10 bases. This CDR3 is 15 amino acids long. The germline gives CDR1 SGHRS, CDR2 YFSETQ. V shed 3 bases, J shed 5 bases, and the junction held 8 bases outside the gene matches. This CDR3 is CASSWGTGAGDEQYF. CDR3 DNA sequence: TGCGCCAGCAGCTGGGGGACAGGGGCCGGGGACGAGCAGTACTTC.

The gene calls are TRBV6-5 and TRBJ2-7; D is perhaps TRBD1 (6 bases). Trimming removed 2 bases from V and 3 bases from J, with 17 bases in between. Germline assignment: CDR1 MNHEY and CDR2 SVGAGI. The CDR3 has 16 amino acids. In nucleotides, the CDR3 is TGTGCCAGCAGTTACGGGGGCCGTTCTGGGGACTACGAGCAGTACTTC. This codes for CASSYGGRSGDYEQYF.

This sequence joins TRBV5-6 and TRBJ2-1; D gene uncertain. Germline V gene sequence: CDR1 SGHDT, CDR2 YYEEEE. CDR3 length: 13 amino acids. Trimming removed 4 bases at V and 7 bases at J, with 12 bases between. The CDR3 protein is CASSRANRNEQFF. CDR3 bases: TGTGCCAGCAGCCGCGCCAATAGGAATGAGCAGTTCTTC.

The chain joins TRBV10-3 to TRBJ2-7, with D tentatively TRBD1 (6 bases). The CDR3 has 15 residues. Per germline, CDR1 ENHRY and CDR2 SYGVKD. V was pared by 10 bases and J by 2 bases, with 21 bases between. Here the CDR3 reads CATGNYGTYAYEQYF. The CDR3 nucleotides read TGTGCCACTGGGAACTACGGGACATATGCCTACGAGCAGTACTTC.

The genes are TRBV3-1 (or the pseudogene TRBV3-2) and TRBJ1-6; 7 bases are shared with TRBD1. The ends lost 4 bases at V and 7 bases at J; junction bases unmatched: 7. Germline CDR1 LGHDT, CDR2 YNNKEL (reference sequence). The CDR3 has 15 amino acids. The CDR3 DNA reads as TGTGCCAGCAGCCCCGGGACAGTACTCAATTCACCCCTCCACTTT. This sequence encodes CASSPGTVLNSPLHF.

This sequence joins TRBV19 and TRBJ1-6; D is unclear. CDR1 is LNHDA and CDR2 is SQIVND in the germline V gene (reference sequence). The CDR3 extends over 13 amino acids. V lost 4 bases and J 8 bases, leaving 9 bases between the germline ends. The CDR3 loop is CASSTGPDSPLHF. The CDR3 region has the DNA TGTGCCAGTAGTACTGGACCTGATTCACCCCTCCACTTT.

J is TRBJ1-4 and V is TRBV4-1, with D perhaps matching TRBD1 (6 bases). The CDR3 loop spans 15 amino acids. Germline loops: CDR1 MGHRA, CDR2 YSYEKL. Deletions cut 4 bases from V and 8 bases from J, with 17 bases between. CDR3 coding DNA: TGCGCCAGCAGCCCCTGGACAGCCCGAGGAGAAAAACTGTTTTTT. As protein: CASSPWTARGEKLFF.

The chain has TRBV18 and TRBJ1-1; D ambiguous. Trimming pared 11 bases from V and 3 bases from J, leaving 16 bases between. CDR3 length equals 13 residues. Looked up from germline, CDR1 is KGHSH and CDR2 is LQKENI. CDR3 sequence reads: CASFPGLDTEAFF. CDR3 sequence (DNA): TGTGCCTCCTTCCCCGGTTTGGACACTGAAGCTTTCTTT.

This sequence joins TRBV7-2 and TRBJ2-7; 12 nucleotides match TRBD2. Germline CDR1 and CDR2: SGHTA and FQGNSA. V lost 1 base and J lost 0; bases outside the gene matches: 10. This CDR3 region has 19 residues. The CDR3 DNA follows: TGTGCCAGCAGCTTAGTAGGCCCGGGACTAGCGGGTTACTCCTACGAGCAGTACTTC. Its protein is CASSLVGPGLAGYSYEQYF.

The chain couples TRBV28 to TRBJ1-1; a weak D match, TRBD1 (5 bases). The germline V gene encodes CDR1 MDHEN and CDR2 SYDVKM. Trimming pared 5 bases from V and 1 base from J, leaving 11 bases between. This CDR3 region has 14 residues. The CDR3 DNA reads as TGTGCCAGCAGTGGGGCGGGGACGAACACTGAAGCTTTCTTT. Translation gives CASSGAGTNTEAFF.

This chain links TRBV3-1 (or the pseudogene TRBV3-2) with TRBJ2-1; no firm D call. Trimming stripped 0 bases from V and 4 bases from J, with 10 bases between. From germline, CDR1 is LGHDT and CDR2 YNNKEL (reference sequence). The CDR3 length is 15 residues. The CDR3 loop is CASSQDLRGYNEQFF. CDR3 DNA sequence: TGTGCCAGCAGCCAAGATCTACGAGGTTACAATGAGCAGTTCTTC.

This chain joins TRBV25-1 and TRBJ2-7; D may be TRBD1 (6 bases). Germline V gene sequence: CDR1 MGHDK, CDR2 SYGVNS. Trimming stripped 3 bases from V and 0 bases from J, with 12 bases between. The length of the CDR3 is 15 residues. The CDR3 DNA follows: TGTGCCAGCAGTGACGGGACACCGAGCTCCTACGAGCAGTACTTC. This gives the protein CASSDGTPSSYEQYF.

DNA of the CDR3: TGTGCCAGCAGCGCGCGGGGGGACGGAGGAAACACCATATATTTT. Its protein product is CASSARGDGGNTIYF. J is TRBJ1-3 and V is TRBV9, with D possibly being TRBD1 (5 bases). Germline V CDR1 and CDR2: SGDLS, YYNGEE. The CDR3 covers 15 residues. Between the trimmed V and J ends, which lost 3 bases and 4 bases, there was a span of 14 bases.

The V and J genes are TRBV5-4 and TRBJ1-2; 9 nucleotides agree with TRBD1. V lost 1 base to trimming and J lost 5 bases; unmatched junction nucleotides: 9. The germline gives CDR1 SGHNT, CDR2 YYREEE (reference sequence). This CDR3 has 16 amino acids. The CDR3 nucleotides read TGTGCCAGCAGCTTGCGAGTCGGACAGGGGAATTATGGCTACACCTTC. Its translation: CASSLRVGQGNYGYTF.

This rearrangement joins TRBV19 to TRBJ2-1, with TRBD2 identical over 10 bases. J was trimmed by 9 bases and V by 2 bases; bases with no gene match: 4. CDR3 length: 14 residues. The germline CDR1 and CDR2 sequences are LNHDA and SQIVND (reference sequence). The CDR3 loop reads CASSITSGVGEQFF. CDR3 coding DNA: TGTGCCAGTAGTATAACTAGCGGGGTAGGTGAGCAGTTCTTC.